One sample yielded the 21 T cell receptor beta chains listed below, sequenced in a study of cytomegalovirus exposure and HLA in healthy donors. The PCR used 60 Vbeta and 13 Jbeta primers. Generated by immunoSEQ multiplex PCR, the TCRdb table keeps only in-frame clones and is missing some. The repertoire holds about 140,000 clones, with 78% as singletons. Material for sequencing was PBMCs. Receptor source: a female donor in good health and CMV-seronegative.

CDR3 residues: CASSLRSSTGYAGNTIYF. In nucleotides, the CDR3 is TGTGCCAGCAGCCTTAGGTCCTCCACAGGGTATGCTGGAAACACCATATATTTT. The chain has TRBV28 and TRBJ1-3; D perhaps matches TRBD1 (6 bases). The CDR3 is 18 residues long. Per the germline V gene, CDR1 is MDHEN and CDR2 is SYDVKM. Trimming removed 6 bases from V and 2 bases from J, with 23 bases in between. Full variable domain (rest looked up from reference TRBV28 and TRBJ1-3): DVKVTQSSRYLVKRTGEKVFLECVQDMDHENMFWYRQDPGLGLRLIYFSYDVKMKEKGDIPEGYSVSREKKERFSLILESASTNQTSMYLCASSLRSSTGYAGNTIYFGEGSWLTVV.

The CDR3 DNA reads TGTGCCAGCAGCTTAGAAGCGCCTAGCGGGAAAGGGTACGAGCAGTACTTC. Its translation is CASSLEAPSGKGYEQYF. The rearrangement links TRBV7-2 to TRBJ2-7; TRBD2 agrees at 9 bases. Germline loops: CDR1 SGHTA, CDR2 FQGNSA. V shed 1 base and J 4 bases; nucleotides not matched to a gene: 11. The CDR3 sequence is 17 residues long.

The rearrangement links TRBV28 to TRBJ1-5; D uncertain. Looked up from germline, CDR1 is MDHEN and CDR2 is SYDVKM. The length of the CDR3 is 13 residues. Trimming stripped 6 bases from V and 5 bases from J, with 11 bases between. DNA for the CDR3: TGTGCCAGCAGCCCGCCACCGGATCAGCCCCAGCATTTT. It encodes CASSPPPDQPQHF.

A remark on this clone: Germline is not matched at one junction end, which may reflect a read error. This rearrangement joins TRBV7-2 to TRBJ1-2; TRBD1 matches at 9 bases. This CDR3 comprises 15 residues. CDR1 SGHTA and CDR2 FQGNSA come from the germline V gene. Here the CDR3 reads CASSLWTGANYGYPF. As DNA, the CDR3 is TGTGCCAGCAGCCTATGGACAGGGGCTAACTATGGCTACCCCTTC.

The chain combines TRBV27 with TRBJ2-7, with 8 bases aligning to TRBD1. The germline gives CDR1 MNHEY, CDR2 SMNVEV (reference sequence). CDR3 length: 13 residues. With V trimmed by 6 bases and J by 3 bases, 4 bases remained unmatched. The CDR3 spells CASRRTGLYEQYF. The CDR3 bases are TGTGCCAGCAGACGGACAGGGCTCTACGAGCAGTACTTC.

This clone was recorded only once. The chain combines TRBV6-1 with TRBJ2-5, with D possibly TRBD1 on 5 matching bases. Trimming stripped 5 bases from V and 1 base from J, with 11 bases between. CDR1 and CDR2 (germline): MNHNS, SASEGT. There are 14 residues in the CDR3. This chain's CDR3 is CASSLGHFQETQYF. The DNA of the CDR3 is TGTGCCAGCAGTTTAGGACATTTCCAAGAGACCCAGTACTTC.

The chain combines TRBV6-5 with TRBJ2-3; no firm D call. Trimming removed 6 bases at V and 6 bases at J, with 7 bases between. Germline V gene lookup returns CDR1 MNHEY and CDR2 SVGAGI. CDR3 length: 11 residues. The CDR3 nucleotides are TGTGCCAGCAGAACTGCGGATACGCAGTATTTT. Residues: CASRTADTQYF.

The V gene is TRBV28, the J gene TRBJ1-5; weak D call: TRBD1 (5 bases). Germline V gene lookup returns CDR1 MDHEN and CDR2 SYDVKM. CDR3 length: 15 residues. Trimming removed 6 bases from V and 1 base from J, with 13 bases in between. The chain's CDR3 is CASRGGRVSNQPQHF. The CDR3 DNA reads TGTGCCAGCAGGGGGGGACGGGTAAGCAATCAGCCCCAGCATTTT. Based on the CDR3 plus reference TRBV28 and TRBJ1-5, the full variable domain is DVKVTQSSRYLVKRTGEKVFLECVQDMDHENMFWYRQDPGLGLRLIYFSYDVKMKEKGDIPEGYSVSREKKERFSLILESASTNQTSMYLCASRGGRVSNQPQHFGDGTRLSIL.

This clone has more than one count but fewer than ten. CDR3 region: CASSFRSGNTIYF. In DNA, the CDR3 is TGTGCCAGCAGCTTCCGCTCTGGAAACACCATATATTTT. The chain joins TRBV7-9 to TRBJ1-3; the D is unclear. Trimming removed 3 bases at V and 0 bases at J, with 3 bases between. Germline loops: CDR1 SEHNR, CDR2 FQNEAQ (reference sequence). CDR3 length equals 13 residues.

In this sample, this clone turned up a few times. The chain links TRBV6-5 to TRBJ2-3; a weak D match, TRBD1 (5 bases). The CDR3 spans 14 residues. Germline assignment: CDR1 MNHEY and CDR2 SVGAGI. The germline V and J ends were trimmed by 5 bases and 6 bases, with 15 bases remaining between them. The CDR3 DNA is TGTGCCAGCAGTAAACTCCTAACAGGCGATACGCAGTATTTT. This sequence encodes CASSKLLTGDTQYF.

The chain couples TRBV28 to TRBJ2-5; D is ambiguous. Looked up from germline, CDR1 is MDHEN and CDR2 is SYDVKM. The CDR3 consists of 10 residues. V was trimmed by 8 bases and J by 1 base, leaving 2 bases between them. CDR3 DNA sequence: TGTGCCAGCCGCCAAGAGACCCAGTACTTC. Translated, it gives CASRQETQYF.

This clone was counted at least ten times. J is TRBJ2-1 and V is TRBV30; TRBD2 agrees at 8 bases. From germline, CDR1 is GTSNPN and CDR2 SVGIG (reference sequence). The V gene end was trimmed by 7 bases and the J gene end by 7 bases; junction bases not matched to a gene: 9. This CDR3 contains 13 residues. The CDR3 is CASSREGENEQFF. DNA of the CDR3: TGTGCCTCTTCCCGGGAGGGAGAGAATGAGCAGTTCTTC.

The chain uses TRBV5-1 and TRBJ1-1; tentatively, D is TRBD1 (6 bases). Deletions cut 1 base from V and 1 base from J, with 17 bases between. The CDR3 loop spans 17 amino acids. From germline, CDR1 is SGHRS and CDR2 YFSETQ. This CDR3 reads CASSLKARGAANTEAFF. In nucleotides, the CDR3 is TGCGCCAGCAGCTTGAAGGCCAGGGGCGCCGCGAACACTGAAGCTTTCTTT.

This sequence joins TRBV7-9 and TRBJ1-6; the D gene is possibly TRBD1 (6 bases). The CDR3 spans 16 residues. V gave up 2 bases and J gave up 7 bases, with 15 bases separating them. Per the germline V gene, CDR1 is SEHNR and CDR2 is FQNEAQ (reference sequence). Written as DNA, the CDR3 is TGTGCCAGCAGCTTATTTAGGGGGGGCATCAATTCACCCCTCCACTTT. Translated: CASSLFRGGINSPLHF.

The V and J genes are TRBV11-3 and TRBJ1-1, with 8 positions matching TRBD1. V dropped 6 bases and J dropped 1; count of bases not matched to a gene: 10. CDR1 is SGHNT and CDR2 is YENEEA in the germline V gene. CDR3 length: 16 amino acids. In DNA, the CDR3 is TGTGCCAGCAGTCGGGACACCGGGACAGGGAACACTGAAGCTTTCTTT. Translating it yields CASSRDTGTGNTEAFF.

CDR3 nucleotide sequence: TGTGCCAGCAGTTTACGCCTTACTTCGGACAGGGTTAATAGGGGCTACACCTTC. Residues: CASSLRLTSDRVNRGYTF. The V call is TRBV2, the J call TRBJ1-2, with TRBD1 matching over 8 bases. With V trimmed by 5 bases and J by 8 bases, 22 bases remained unmatched. Germline loops: CDR1 SNHLY, CDR2 FYNNEI. This CDR3 has 18 amino acids.

The chain recombines TRBV7-2 with TRBJ2-2; 8 bases map to TRBD2. CDR1 SGHTA and CDR2 FQGNSA come from the germline V gene. V lost 1 base to trimming and J lost 6 bases; unmatched junction nucleotides: 7. This CDR3 region has 16 residues. The CDR3 DNA sequence: TGTGCCAGCAGCTTAGTTCGGGGGGGTCGGGCCGGGGAGCTGTTTTTT. This codes for CASSLVRGGRAGELFF.

The table lists this clone with a few counts. The chain uses TRBV6-4 and TRBJ2-3; 7 nucleotides agree with TRBD1. The CDR3 covers 15 residues. The junction had 7 bases not matched to a gene; V was cut back by 2 bases and J by 5 bases. Germline CDR1 and CDR2: MRHNA and SNTAGT. CDR3 nucleotide sequence: TGTGCCAGCAGTGACGGGGGACAGCCTGGAGATACGCAGTATTTT. Protein sequence: CASSDGGQPGDTQYF.

This rearrangement joins TRBV7-8 to TRBJ1-5; D unclear. Trimming took off 7 bases at V and 0 bases at J, with 13 bases between the two ends. Germline CDR1 and CDR2: SGHVS and FQNEAQ. This CDR3 is 15 amino acids long. CDR3 sequence: CASTPAGNSNQPQHF. The CDR3 nucleotides read TGTGCCAGCACCCCAGCCGGGAATAGCAATCAGCCCCAGCATTTT.

This clone was counted once. The CDR3, as DNA: TGTGCCAGCAGCCACCTCAGGGGAGAGACCCAGTACTTC. Translating it yields CASSHLRGETQYF. V and J are TRBV7-8 and TRBJ2-5; D may be TRBD1 (6 bases). Germline lookup yields CDR1 SGHVS and CDR2 FQNEAQ. CDR3 size: 13 residues. V lost 5 bases, J lost 4 bases, and 11 bases lay in between.

This rearrangement joins TRBV2 to TRBJ1-6, with no clear D. This CDR3 contains 14 residues. In germline, CDR1 is SNHLY, CDR2 FYNNEI. V shed 5 bases and J shed 0 bases, with 5 bases lying between them. The CDR3 region is CASSLSSYNSPLHF. For the CDR3, the DNA is TGTGCCAGCAGTTTATCCTCCTATAATTCACCCCTCCACTTT.